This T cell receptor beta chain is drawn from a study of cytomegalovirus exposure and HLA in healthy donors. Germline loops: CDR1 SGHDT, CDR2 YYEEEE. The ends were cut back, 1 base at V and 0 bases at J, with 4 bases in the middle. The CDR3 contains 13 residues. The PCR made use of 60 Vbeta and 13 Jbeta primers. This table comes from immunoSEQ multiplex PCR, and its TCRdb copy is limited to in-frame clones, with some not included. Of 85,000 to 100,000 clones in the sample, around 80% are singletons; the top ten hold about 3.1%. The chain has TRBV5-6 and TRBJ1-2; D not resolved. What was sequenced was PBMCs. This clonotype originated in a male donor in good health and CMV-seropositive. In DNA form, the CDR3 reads TGTGCCAGCAGCTTGAACACTAACTATGGCTACACCTTC. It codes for CASSLNTNYGYTF. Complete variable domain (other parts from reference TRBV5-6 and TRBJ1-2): DAGVTQSPTHLIKTRGQQVTLRCSPKSGHDTVSWYQQALGQGPQFIFQYYEEEERQRGNFPDRFSGHQFPNYSSELNVNALLLGDSALYLCASSLNTNYGYTFGSGTRLTVV.